The rows below give T cell receptor beta chains drawn from one sample of a study of cytomegalovirus exposure and HLA in healthy donors. Measured with immunoSEQ multiplex PCR; TCRdb has only the in-frame clones, and not every one. The data contain 150,000 to 200,000 clones, 85% of them seen just once; the ten biggest clones take up about 2%. What was sequenced was PBMCs. These receptors were taken from a man younger than 40 in good health and CMV-seropositive. The CDR3 runs from the conserved cysteine through the conserved F or W. D genes are given only for firm matches. Expanded clones get a size class; other rows say once, few or many, or leave the size out.

d_gene: -
j_gene: TRBJ2-5
abundance: -
v_gene: TRBV9
CDR3nt: TGTGCCAGCAGCGTAGGGGCAGGGCCGTACCAAGAGACCCAGTACTTC
CDR3aa: CASSVGAGPYQETQYF

d_gene: TRBD2
j_gene: TRBJ2-7
abundance: -
v_gene: TRBV27
CDR3nt: TGTGCCAGCAGTTTAAAGGGATGGCCCGGGGGGTACGAGCAGTACTTC
CDR3aa: CASSLKGWPGGYEQYF

d_gene: -
j_gene: TRBJ2-4
abundance: once
v_gene: TRBV5-6
CDR3nt: TGTGCCAGCAGCTTGTCCCAGGGAAACATTCAGTACTTC
CDR3aa: CASSLSQGNIQYF

d_gene: TRBD2
j_gene: TRBJ2-5
abundance: -
v_gene: TRBV12-5
CDR3nt: TGTGCTAGTGGTTCCTCCGGGACTAGCGGGGCGGGAGAGACCCAGTACTTC
CDR3aa: CASGSSGTSGAGETQYF

d_gene: -
j_gene: TRBJ1-4
abundance: -
v_gene: TRBV27
CDR3nt: TGTGCCAGCAGTTTATCGGCAGGGTGGAGTGAAAAACTGTTTTTT
CDR3aa: CASSLSAGWSEKLFF

d_gene: -
j_gene: TRBJ2-7
abundance: -
v_gene: TRBV6-1
CDR3nt: TGTGCCAGCAGTGTACAGGCTAACTCCTACGAGCAGTACTTC
CDR3aa: CASSVQANSYEQYF

d_gene: -
j_gene: TRBJ2-7
abundance: -
v_gene: TRBV2
CDR3nt: TGTGCCAGCAAGGCCGAGGTTCCTTCCTACGAGCAGTACTTC
CDR3aa: CASKAEVPSYEQYF

d_gene: TRBD2
j_gene: TRBJ2-2
abundance: -
v_gene: TRBV7-2
CDR3nt: TGTGCCAGCAGCTTGCGCCCAGCGGGGAGTACCGGGGAGCTGTTTTTT
CDR3aa: CASSLRPAGSTGELFF

d_gene: -
j_gene: TRBJ2-3
abundance: -
v_gene: TRBV7-9
CDR3nt: TGTGCCAGCTGTCCAGGGGGAGGAACAGATACGCAGTATTTT
CDR3aa: CASCPGGGTDTQYF

d_gene: -
j_gene: TRBJ1-1
abundance: -
v_gene: TRBV5-1
CDR3nt: TGCGCCAGCAGCCCAAATCACGGGAACACTGAAGCTTTCTTT
CDR3aa: CASSPNHGNTEAFF

d_gene: -
j_gene: TRBJ1-5
abundance: -
v_gene: TRBV27
CDR3nt: TGTGCCAGCAGTTTATACCCCGAGGCCGGTAATCAGCCCCAGCATTTT
CDR3aa: CASSLYPEAGNQPQHF

d_gene: -
j_gene: TRBJ2-7
abundance: -
v_gene: TRBV6-1
CDR3nt: TGTGCCAGCAGTGAGTTAAGGGACAACTCCTACGAGCAGTACTTC
CDR3aa: CASSELRDNSYEQYF

d_gene: TRBD2
j_gene: TRBJ2-1
abundance: -
v_gene: TRBV4-1
CDR3nt: TGCGCCAGCAGCCATCCCCCTTTAGCGGGGGGGCTAAATGAGCAGTTCTTC
CDR3aa: CASSHPPLAGGLNEQFF

d_gene: -
j_gene: TRBJ1-1
abundance: -
v_gene: TRBV7-9
CDR3nt: TGTGCCAGCAGCTCAGTCGGGGTTAACACTGAAGCTTTCTTT
CDR3aa: CASSSVGVNTEAFF

d_gene: -
j_gene: TRBJ1-6
abundance: -
v_gene: TRBV11-2
CDR3nt: TGTGCCAGCAGCGAGGGCTCCTATAATTCACCCCTCCACTTT
CDR3aa: CASSEGSYNSPLHF